These 5 T cell receptor beta chains share one sample of origin, sequenced in a study of blood T cells in healthy people across ages. Using a J-beta primer mix together with a sample-barcoded 5' primer, a second PCR was run for roughly 6 to 12 cycles. TCRdb processed the 5' RACE reads anew with MiXCR; each CDR3 protein has one entry. The table lists some 900,000 distinct CDR3 sequences, 45% to 50% of them singletons. Sequenced input: blood. These receptors came from a man aged 25-40 years in good health.

This clonotype appeared a few times. V usage is TRBV9 and J usage is TRBJ2-5; D tentatively fits TRBD1 or TRBD2 (6 bases each). The closer fit of TRBJ2-7 to the DNA end suggests the J call may be wrong. The CDR3 contains 13 residues. In germline, CDR1 is SGDLS, CDR2 YYNGEE. As DNA, the CDR3 is TGTGCCAGCAGCGTATACGGGGGCGCCGAGCAGTACTTC. Translated, it gives CASSVYGGAEQYF.

V and J are TRBV2 and TRBJ1-5; D remains unclear. V gave up 6 bases and J gave up 5 bases, with 11 bases separating them. Germline V CDR1 and CDR2: SNHLY, FYNNEI. The CDR3 extends over 13 amino acids. In DNA, the CDR3 is TGTGCCAGCAGCTGGACTGTAGATCAGCCCCAGCATTTT. Translated: CASSWTVDQPQHF.

V is TRBV11-1 and J is TRBJ1-2; the D is unclear. V shed 5 bases and J shed 5 bases, with 12 bases lying between them. This CDR3 region has 13 residues. Germline assignment: CDR1 SGHAT and CDR2 FQDESV (reference sequence). CDR3 DNA sequence: TGTGCCAGCAGCACACGGACGGAGTATGGCTACACCTTC. Translation: CASSTRTEYGYTF.

The chain recombines TRBV20-1 with TRBJ2-7; D is perhaps TRBD1 (5 bases). This CDR3 comprises 13 residues. From germline, CDR1 is DFQATT and CDR2 SNEGSKA (reference sequence). DNA for the CDR3: TGCAGCGCCCCAGGGCAATCTAGGGACGAGCAGTACTTC. This gives the protein CSAPGQSRDEQYF.

This clonotype was seen ten or more times. The CDR3 coding sequence is TGTGCCAGCAGCCAAGATCCGGGAGACTTAGGTCAGCCCCAGCATTTT. As protein: CASSQDPGDLGQPQHF. This chain links TRBV4-2 with TRBJ1-5, with D hard to call. Trimming shortened V by 0 bases and J by 6 bases, and 15 bases separated the two germline ends. Germline CDR1 is LGHNA and CDR2 is YNFKEQ. This CDR3 has 16 amino acids.